This T cell receptor beta chain was sequenced for a study of CD8+ T cells in alopecia areata. Study-wide results and limits: Higher clonality than in normal scalp was seen in lesional scalp, especially alopecia totalis/universalis. In patients, TCRs were shared less clearly than in mice, and HLA may possibly be involved. Normal skin's resident alphabeta T cells are sequenced alongside lesional scalp T cells.

Sorting of PBMCs yielded the CD4+ and CD8+ T cells. Sequencing templates came from extracted RNA that was reverse transcribed into cDNA. The table came from immunoSEQ multiplex PCR; TCRdb's copy has only in-frame clones and leaves some out. This table has roughly 150,000 clones, approximately 60% appearing once. J gave up 7 bases and V 4 bases, and 8 bases lay outside the gene matches. This CDR3 has 14 amino acids. Germline lookup yields CDR1 SGHNT and CDR2 YYREEE (reference sequence). This clone was counted a few times. The antigen is unknown. The specimen sequenced was CD4+ T cells sorted from blood. V gene TRBV5-4 combines with J gene TRBJ2-5; 9 bases map to TRBD1. This TCR was recovered from a human donor in good health. Here the CDR3 reads CASSLGQGDRTQYF. Here the CDR3 DNA reads TGTGCCAGCAGCCTGGGACAGGGAGATCGGACCCAGTACTTC.